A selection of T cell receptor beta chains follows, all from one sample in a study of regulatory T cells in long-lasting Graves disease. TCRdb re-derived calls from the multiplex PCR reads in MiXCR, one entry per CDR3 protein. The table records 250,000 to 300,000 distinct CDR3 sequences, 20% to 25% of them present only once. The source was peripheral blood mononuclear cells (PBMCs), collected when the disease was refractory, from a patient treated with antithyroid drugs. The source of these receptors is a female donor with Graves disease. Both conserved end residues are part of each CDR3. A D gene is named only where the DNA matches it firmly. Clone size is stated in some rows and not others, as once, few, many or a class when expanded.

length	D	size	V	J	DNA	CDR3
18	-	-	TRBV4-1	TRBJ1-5	TGCGCCAGCAGCCAAGTACTTAGTGGTGGACCGGGCAATCAGCCCCAGCATTTT	CASSQVLSGGPGNQPQHF
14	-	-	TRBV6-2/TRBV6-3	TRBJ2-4	TGTGCCAGCAGTTACTCCACGCGGGAAAACATTCAGTACTTC	CASSYSTRENIQYF
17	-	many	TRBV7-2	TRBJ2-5	TGTGCCAGCAGCTTGGCCTCGACTAGAGGGGGGGGGGAGACCCAGTACTTC	CASSLASTRGGGETQYF
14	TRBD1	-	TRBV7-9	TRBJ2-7	TGTGCCAGCAGCCAGGGACAGAAGCCCTACGAGCAGTACTTC	CASSQGQKPYEQYF
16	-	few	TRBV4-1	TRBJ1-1	TGCGCCAGCAGCCCCGACCACCACAGGGTCGGCACTGAAGCTTTCTTT	CASSPDHHRVGTEAFF
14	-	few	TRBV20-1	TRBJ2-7	TGCAGTGCTAAGATTCGGGACACCCACTACGAGCAGTACTTC	CSAKIRDTHYEQYF
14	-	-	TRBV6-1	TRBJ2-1	TGTGCCAGCAGTGGTTTCTCCACGGCGGCTGAGCAGTTCTTC	CASSGFSTAAEQFF
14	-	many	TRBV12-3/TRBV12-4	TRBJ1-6	TGTGCCAGCAGCCGACAGGAGAGGGGTTCACCCCTCCACTTT	CASSRQERGSPLHF
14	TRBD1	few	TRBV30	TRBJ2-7	TGTGCCTGGAAAAAGGGGGCCATAGCGACCCAGACTTACTTC	CAWKKGAIATQTYF
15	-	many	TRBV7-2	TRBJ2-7	TGTGCCAGCAGCTTAGGGAGGCGGGCGGGCTACGAGCAGTACTTC	CASSLGRRAGYEQYF
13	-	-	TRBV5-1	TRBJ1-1	TGCGCCAGCAGCTCGACACAGAACACTGAAGCTTTCTTT	CASSSTQNTEAFF
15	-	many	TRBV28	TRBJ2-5	TGTGCCAGCAGTCCTCGTACAGGAGCCCAAGAGACCCAGTACTTC	CASSPRTGAQETQYF
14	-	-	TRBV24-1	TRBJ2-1	TGTGCCACCAGTGATCTGACGGAATACAATGAGCAGTTCTTC	CATSDLTEYNEQFF
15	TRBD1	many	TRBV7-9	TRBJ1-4	TGTGCCAGCAGCTCTCTCCGGGACAGGGTTGAAAAACTGTTTTTT	CASSSLRDRVEKLFF
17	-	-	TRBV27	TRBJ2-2	TGTGCCAGCAGTCTCTCTTGGGGGGGGCGGAACACCGGGGAGCTGTTTTTT	CASSLSWGGRNTGELFF
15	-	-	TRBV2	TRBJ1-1	TGTGCCAGCAGCTTACAGGTCGCCGGGGGAACTGAAGCTTTCTTT	CASSLQVAGGTEAFF
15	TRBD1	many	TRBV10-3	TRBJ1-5	TGTGCCATCAGTCCGGGACAGGGGGCTGGTCAGCCCCAGCATTTT	CAISPGQGAGQPQHF
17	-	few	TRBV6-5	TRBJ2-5	TGTGCCAGCAGTTACTCGCACCAGGGACTTCTGGTGGAGACCCAGTACTTC	CASSYSHQGLLVETQYF
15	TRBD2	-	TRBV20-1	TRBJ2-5	TGCAGTGCTAGAGATCGGGGACTAGTGGGAGAGACCCAGTACTTC	CSARDRGLVGETQYF
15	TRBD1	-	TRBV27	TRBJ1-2	TGTGCCAGCAGCTTAACAGGGGGCCAAATCTATGGCTACACCTTC	CASSLTGGQIYGYTF
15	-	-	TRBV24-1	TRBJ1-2	TGTGCCACCAGTGAAACTAACGAGGACCTAAGTGGCTACACCTTC	CATSETNEDLSGYTF
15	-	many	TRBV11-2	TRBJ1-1	TGTGCCAGCAGCCCTGCAGGGGCGGGATACACTGAAGCTTTCTTT	CASSPAGAGYTEAFF
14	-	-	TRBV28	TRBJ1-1	TGTGCCAGCAGTCAAACACGGGGGGCCACTGAAGCTTTCTTT	CASSQTRGATEAFF
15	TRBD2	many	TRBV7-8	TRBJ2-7	TGTGCCAGCAGCTTAGAGGCAGCGGGAGTCGGTGAGCAGTACTTC	CASSLEAAGVGEQYF
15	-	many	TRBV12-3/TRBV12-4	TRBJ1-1	TGTGCCAGCAGTCCGGGACTGATAATGAACACTGAAGCTTTCTTT	CASSPGLIMNTEAFF
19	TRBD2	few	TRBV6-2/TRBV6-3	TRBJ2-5	TGTGCCAGCAATTCCCGACCTCCCCGGCGACTAGCGTACCAAGAGACCCAGTACTTC	CASNSRPPRRLAYQETQYF
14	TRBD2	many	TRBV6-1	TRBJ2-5	TGTGCCAGCAGAGAAACTAGCGGGAAAGAGACCCAGTACTTC	CASRETSGKETQYF
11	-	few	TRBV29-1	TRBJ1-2	TGCAGCGTTCAGGTTGCTAATGGCTACACCTTC	CSVQVANGYTF
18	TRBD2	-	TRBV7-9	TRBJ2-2	TGTGCCAGCAGCCCCATCAGCCTGACTAGCGAGGACACCGGGGAGCTGTTTTTT	CASSPISLTSEDTGELFF
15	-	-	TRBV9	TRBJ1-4	TGTGCCAGCAGCCCCGGCGTCGCAACTAATGAAAAACTGTTTTTT	CASSPGVATNEKLFF
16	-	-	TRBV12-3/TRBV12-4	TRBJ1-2	TGTGCCAGCAGTTCTGCCCCGACAGGAGTTAACTATGGCTACACCTTC	CASSSAPTGVNYGYTF
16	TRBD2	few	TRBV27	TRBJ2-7	TGTGCCAGCAGGCAGACTAGCGGGAGCCGATCGTGGGAGCAGTACTTC	CASRQTSGSRSWEQYF
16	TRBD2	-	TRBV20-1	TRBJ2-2	TGCAGTGCCGGGACTAGCGGGAGGGCCGGAACCGGGGAGCTGTTTTTT	CSAGTSGRAGTGELFF
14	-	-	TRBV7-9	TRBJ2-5	TGTGCCAGCAGCTTACTGGACGGCCAAGAGACCCAGTACTTC	CASSLLDGQETQYF
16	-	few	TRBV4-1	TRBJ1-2	TGCGCCAGCAGCCCAGGAGGGGCGGGGGCCAACTATGGCTACACCTTC	CASSPGGAGANYGYTF
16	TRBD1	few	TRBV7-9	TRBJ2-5	TGTGCCAGCAGCTCCGAGAGGGGACAGGGAGAAGAGACCCAGTACTTC	CASSSERGQGEETQYF
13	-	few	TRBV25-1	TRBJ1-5	TGTGCCAGCAGAGGTAGCGGATCTCAGCCCCAGCATTTT	CASRGSGSQPQHF
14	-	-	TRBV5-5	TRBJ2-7	TGTGCCAGCAGCTTGCGGGACGAAGCCTACGAGCAGTACTTC	CASSLRDEAYEQYF
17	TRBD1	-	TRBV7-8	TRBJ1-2	TGTGCCAGCAGCCCATCCCGGACAGGGCGAGATAACTATGGCTACACCTTC	CASSPSRTGRDNYGYTF
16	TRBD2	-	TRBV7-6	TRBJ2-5	TGTGCCAGCAGCCAAGGGGACGGGGGGTTACAAGAGACCCAGTACTTC	CASSQGDGGLQETQYF